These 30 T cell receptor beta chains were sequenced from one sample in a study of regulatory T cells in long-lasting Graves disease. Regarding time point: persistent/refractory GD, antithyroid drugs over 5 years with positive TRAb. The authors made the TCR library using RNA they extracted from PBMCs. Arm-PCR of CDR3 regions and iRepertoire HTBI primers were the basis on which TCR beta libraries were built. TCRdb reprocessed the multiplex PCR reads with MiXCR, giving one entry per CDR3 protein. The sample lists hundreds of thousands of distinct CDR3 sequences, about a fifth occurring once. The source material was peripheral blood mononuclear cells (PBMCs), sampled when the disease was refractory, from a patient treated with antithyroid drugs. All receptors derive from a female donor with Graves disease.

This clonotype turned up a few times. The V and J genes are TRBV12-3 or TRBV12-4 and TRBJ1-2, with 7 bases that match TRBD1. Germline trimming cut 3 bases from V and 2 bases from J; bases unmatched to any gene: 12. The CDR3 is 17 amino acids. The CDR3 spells CASSFSVSRDSNYGYTF. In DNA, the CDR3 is TGTGCCAGCAGTTTTTCTGTTTCGCGGGACAGCAACTATGGCTACACCTTC.

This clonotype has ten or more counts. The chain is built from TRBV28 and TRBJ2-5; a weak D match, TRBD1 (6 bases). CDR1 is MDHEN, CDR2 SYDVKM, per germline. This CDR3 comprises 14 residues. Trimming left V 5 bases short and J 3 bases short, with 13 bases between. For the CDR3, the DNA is TGTGCCAGCAGTAAGCCGGGACAAAAAGAGACCCAGTACTTC. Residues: CASSKPGQKETQYF.

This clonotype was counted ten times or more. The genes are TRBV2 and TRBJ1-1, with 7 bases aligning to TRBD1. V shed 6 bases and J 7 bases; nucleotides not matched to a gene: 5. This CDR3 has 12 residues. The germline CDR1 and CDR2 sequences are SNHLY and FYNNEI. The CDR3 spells CASRKRDSEAFF. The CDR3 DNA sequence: TGTGCCAGCAGGAAGCGGGACAGTGAAGCTTTCTTT.

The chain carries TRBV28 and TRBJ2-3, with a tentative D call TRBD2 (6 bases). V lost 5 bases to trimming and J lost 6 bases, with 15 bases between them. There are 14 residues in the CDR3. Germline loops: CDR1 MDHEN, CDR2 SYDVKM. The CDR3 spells CASSPGGLPDTQYF. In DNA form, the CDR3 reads TGTGCCAGCAGTCCCGGGGGTTTGCCCGATACGCAGTATTTT.

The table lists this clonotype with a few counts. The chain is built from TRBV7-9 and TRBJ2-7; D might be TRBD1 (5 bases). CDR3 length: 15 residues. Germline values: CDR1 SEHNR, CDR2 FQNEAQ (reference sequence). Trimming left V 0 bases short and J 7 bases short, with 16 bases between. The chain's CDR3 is CASSLAAGRLREQYF. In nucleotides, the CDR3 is TGTGCCAGCAGCTTAGCGGCAGGGCGATTGAGGGAGCAGTACTTC.

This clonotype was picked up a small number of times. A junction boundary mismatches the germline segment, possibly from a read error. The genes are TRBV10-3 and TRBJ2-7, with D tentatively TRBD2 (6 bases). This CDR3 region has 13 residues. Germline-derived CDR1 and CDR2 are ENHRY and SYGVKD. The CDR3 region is CATSGDFSYEQYF. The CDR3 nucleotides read TGTGCCACCAGTGGGGACTTTTCCTACGAGCAGTACTTC.

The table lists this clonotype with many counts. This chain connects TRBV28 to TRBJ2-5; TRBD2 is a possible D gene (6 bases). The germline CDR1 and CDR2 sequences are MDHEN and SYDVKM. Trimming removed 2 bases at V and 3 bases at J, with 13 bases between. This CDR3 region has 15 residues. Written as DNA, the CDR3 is TGTGCCAGCAGTTTAGGAGGTGTAGCGGAAGAGACCCAGTACTTC. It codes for CASSLGGVAEETQYF.

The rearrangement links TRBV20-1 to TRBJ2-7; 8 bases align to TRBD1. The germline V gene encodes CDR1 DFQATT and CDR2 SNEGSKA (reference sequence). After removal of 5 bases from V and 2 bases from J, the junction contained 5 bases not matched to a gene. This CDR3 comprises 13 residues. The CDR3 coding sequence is TGCAGTGCTCAACGGACAGGGACCTACGAGCAGTACTTC. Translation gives CSAQRTGTYEQYF.

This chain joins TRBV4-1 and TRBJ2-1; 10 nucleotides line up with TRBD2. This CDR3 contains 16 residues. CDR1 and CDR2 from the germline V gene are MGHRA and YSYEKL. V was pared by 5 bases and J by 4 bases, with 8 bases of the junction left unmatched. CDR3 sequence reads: CASSSRRTSGYNEQFF. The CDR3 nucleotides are TGCGCCAGCAGCTCACGCCGGACTAGCGGTTACAATGAGCAGTTCTTC.

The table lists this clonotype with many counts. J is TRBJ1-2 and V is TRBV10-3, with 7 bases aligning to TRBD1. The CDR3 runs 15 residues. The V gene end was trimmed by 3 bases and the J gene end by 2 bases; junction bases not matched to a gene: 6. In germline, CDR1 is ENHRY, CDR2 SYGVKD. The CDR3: CAISERRGGNYGYTF. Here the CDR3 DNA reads TGTGCCATCAGTGAACGACGAGGGGGCAACTATGGCTACACCTTC.

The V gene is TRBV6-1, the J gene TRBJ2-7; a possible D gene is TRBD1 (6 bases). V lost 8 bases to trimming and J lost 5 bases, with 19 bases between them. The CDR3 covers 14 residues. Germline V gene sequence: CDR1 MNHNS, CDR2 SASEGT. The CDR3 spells CASGLQGSNDEQYF. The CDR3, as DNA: TGTGCCAGCGGATTACAGGGAAGTAACGACGAGCAGTACTTC.

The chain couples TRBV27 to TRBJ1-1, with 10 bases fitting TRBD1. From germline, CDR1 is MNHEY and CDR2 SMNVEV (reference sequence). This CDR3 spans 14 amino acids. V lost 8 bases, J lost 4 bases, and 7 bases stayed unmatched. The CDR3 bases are TGTGCCAGCGGATGGGGGACAGGGGCCACTGAAGCTTTCTTT. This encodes CASGWGTGATEAFF.

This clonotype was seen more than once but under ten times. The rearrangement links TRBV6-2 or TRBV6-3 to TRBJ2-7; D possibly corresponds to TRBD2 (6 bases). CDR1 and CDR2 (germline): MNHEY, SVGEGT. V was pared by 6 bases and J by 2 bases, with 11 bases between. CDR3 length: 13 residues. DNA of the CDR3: TGTGCCAGCAGGTTATCTAGCGCCTACGAGCAGTACTTC. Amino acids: CASRLSSAYEQYF.

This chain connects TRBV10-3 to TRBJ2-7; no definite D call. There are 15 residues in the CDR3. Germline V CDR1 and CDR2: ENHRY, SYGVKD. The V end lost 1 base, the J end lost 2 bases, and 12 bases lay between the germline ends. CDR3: CAISEFSSRTYEQYF. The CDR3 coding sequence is TGTGCCATCAGTGAGTTCAGTAGCAGAACCTACGAGCAGTACTTC.

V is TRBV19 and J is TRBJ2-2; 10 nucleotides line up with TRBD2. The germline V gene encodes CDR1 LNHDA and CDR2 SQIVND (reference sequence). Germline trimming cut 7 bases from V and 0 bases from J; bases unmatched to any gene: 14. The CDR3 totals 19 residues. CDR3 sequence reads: CASISISGGATPNTGELFF. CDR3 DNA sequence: TGTGCCAGTATCTCGATAAGCGGGGGGGCCACACCGAACACCGGGGAGCTGTTTTTT.

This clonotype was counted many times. In DNA, the CDR3 is TGTGCCAGCAGCCCGGGACCTTACGAGGAGACCCAGTACTTC. It specifies CASSPGPYEETQYF. The chain uses TRBV7-3 and TRBJ2-5; D is perhaps TRBD1 or TRBD2 (5 bases each). V shed 5 bases and J shed 5 bases, with 15 bases lying between them. Germline V gene sequence: CDR1 SGHTA, CDR2 FQGTGA. This CDR3 has 14 amino acids.

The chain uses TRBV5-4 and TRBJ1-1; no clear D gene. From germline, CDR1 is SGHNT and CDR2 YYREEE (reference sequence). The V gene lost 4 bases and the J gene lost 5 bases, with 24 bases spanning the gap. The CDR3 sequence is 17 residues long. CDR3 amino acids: CASSSYSLQQGRTEAFF. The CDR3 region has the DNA TGTGCCAGCAGCAGCTACAGCCTTCAACAAGGGAGGACTGAAGCTTTCTTT. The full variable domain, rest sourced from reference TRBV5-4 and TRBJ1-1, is ETGVTQSPTHLIKTRGQQVTLRCSSQSGHNTVSWYQQALGQGPQFIFQYYREEENGRGNFPPRFSGLQFPNYSSELNVNALELDDSALYLCASSSYSLQQGRTEAFFGQGTRLTVV.

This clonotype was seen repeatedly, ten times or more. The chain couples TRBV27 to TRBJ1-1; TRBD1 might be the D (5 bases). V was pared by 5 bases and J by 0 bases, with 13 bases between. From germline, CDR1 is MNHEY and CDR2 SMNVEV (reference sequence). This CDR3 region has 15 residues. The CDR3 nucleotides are TGTGCCAGCAGTCCCCGGGACGGGATGAACACTGAAGCTTTCTTT. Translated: CASSPRDGMNTEAFF.

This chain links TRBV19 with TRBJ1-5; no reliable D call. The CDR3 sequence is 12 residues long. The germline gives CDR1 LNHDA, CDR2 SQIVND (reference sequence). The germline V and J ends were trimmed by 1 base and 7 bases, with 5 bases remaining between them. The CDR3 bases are TGTGCCAGTAGTATAGGAGCCCAGCCCCAGCATTTT. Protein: CASSIGAQPQHF.

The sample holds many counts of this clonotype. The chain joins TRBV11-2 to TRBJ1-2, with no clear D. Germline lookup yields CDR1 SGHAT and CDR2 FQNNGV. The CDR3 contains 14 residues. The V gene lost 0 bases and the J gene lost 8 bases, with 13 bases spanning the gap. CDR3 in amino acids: CASSLDLRGEGYTF. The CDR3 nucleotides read TGTGCCAGCAGCTTAGATCTTCGGGGTGAGGGCTACACCTTC.

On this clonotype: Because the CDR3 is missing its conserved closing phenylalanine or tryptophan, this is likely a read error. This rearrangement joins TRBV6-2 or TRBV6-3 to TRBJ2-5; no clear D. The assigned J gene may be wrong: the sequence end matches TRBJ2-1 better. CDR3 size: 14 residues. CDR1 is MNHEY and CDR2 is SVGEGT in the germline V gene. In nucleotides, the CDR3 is TGTGCCAGCAACGGCCTACCCCTTTTTACTGAGCAGTTCCTC. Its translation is CASNGLPLFTEQFL.

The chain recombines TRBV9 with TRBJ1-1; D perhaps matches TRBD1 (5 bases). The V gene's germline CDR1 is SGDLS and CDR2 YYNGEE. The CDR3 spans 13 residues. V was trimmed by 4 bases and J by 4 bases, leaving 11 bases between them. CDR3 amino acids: CASSPGGITEAFF. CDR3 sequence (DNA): TGTGCCAGCAGCCCGGGGGGGATCACTGAAGCTTTCTTT.

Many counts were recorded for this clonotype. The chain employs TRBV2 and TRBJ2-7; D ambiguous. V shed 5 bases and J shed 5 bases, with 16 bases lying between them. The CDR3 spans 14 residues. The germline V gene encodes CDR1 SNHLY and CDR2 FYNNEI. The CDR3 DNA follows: TGTGCCAGCAGTCTCGATGGGCCAAGAAACGAGCAGTACTTC. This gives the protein CASSLDGPRNEQYF.

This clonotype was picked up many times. This CDR3 is CASSEGGNTGELFF. The CDR3 nucleotides are TGTGCCAGCAGTGAAGGGGGGAACACCGGGGAGCTGTTTTTT. The rearrangement joins TRBV2 to TRBJ2-2; D unclear. The germline V gene encodes CDR1 SNHLY and CDR2 FYNNEI. V shed 1 base and J shed 1 base, with 4 bases lying between them. The CDR3 has 14 amino acids. The whole variable domain, remainder taken from reference TRBV2 and TRBJ2-2, is EPEVTQTPSHQVTQMGQEVILRCVPISNHLYFYWYRQILGQKVEFLVSFYNNEISEKSEIFDDQFSVERPDGSNFTLKIRSTKLEDSAMYFCASSEGGNTGELFFGEGSRLTVL.

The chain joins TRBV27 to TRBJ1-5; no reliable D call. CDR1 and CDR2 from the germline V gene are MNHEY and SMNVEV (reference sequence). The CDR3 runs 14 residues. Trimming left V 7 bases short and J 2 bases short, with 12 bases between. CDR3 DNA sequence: TGTGCCAGCATGAGAAGGGCAGGCAATCAGCCCCAGCATTTT. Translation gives CASMRRAGNQPQHF.

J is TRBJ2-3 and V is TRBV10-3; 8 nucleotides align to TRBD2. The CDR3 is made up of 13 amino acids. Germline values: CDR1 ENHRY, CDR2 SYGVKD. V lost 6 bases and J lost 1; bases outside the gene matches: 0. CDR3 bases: TGTGCCATCAGCGGGGGGGGCACAGATACGCAGTATTTT. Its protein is CAISGGGTDTQYF.

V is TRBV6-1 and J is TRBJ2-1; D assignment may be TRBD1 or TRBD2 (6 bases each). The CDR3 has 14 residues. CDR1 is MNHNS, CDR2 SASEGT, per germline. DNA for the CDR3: TGTGCTATACTGGGGGGCGCGGGGAGGAATGAGCAGTTCTTC. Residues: CAILGGAGRNEQFF.

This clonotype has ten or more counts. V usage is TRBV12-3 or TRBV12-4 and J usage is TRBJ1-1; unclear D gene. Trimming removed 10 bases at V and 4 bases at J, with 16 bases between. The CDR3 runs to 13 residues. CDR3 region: CATSNRLSTEAFF. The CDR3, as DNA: TGTGCCACGTCCAACCGCTTGTCCACTGAAGCTTTCTTT.

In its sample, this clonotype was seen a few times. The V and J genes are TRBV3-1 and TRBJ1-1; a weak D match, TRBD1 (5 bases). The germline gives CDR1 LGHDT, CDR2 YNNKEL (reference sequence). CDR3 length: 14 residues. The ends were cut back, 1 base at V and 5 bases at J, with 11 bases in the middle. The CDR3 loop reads CASSQATGGTEAFF. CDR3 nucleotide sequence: TGTGCCAGCAGCCAAGCCACCGGGGGTACTGAAGCTTTCTTT.

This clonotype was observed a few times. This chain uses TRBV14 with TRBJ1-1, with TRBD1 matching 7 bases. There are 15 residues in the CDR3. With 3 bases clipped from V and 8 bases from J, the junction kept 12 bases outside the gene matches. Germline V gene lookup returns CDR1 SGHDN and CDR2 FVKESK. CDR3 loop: CASSHVDRVRGEAFF. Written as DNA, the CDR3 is TGTGCCAGCAGCCATGTCGACAGGGTCCGGGGAGAAGCTTTCTTT.